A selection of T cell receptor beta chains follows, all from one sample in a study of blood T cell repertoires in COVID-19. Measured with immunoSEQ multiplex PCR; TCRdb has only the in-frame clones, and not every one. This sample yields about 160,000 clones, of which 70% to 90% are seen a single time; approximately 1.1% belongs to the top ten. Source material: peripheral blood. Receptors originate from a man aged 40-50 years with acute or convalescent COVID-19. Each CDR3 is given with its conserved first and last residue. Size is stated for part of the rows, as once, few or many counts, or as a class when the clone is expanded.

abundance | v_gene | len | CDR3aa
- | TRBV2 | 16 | CASRVPGDYSNQPQHF
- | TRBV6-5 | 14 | CASSYSRFTYEQYF
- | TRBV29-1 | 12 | CSGSRGNTEAFF
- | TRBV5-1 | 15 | CASSPWAGMNTEAFF
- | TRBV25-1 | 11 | CASSELGGYTF
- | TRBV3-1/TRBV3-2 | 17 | CASSQGAGTLKRAEAFF
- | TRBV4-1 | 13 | CASSQDQGTEAFF
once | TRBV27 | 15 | CASSQTGQKGTEAFF
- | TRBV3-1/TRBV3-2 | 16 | CASSQEGGALSQPQHF
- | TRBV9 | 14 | CASSVGATNEKLFF
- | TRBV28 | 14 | CASSPQGMNTEAFF
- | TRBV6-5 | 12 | CASIGRDSTIYF
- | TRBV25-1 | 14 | CASTQGWGNEKLFF
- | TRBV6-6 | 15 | CASSYSGTPPMGQYF
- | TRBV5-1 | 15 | CASSLTTGGNTEAFF
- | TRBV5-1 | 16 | CASSYGTSSNTGELFF
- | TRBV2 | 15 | CASSRQGDSYNEQFF
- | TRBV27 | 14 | CASSLNGRSTEAFF
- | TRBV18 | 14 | CASSPSSTNEKLFF
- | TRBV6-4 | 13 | CASSSGGAGEQFF
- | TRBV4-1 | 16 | CASSRGEGQGNGEQYF
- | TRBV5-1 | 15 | CASSLGSGTYNEQFF
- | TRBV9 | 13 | CASSPGRTGELFF